This T cell receptor (beta chain) was recorded in a study of cytomegalovirus exposure and HLA in healthy donors. PCR involved 60 Vbeta and 13 Jbeta primers. Libraries were prepared by immunoSEQ multiplex PCR; TCRdb keeps only in-frame clonotypes and omits some of them. The sample has some 92,000 clones; about 80% are singletons. Donors sampled were nominally healthy, though unrecorded immune exposures were likely. V dropped 7 bases and J dropped 0 bases, with 7 bases sitting between them. The length of the CDR3 is 13 residues. Per germline, CDR1 SNHLY and CDR2 FYNNEI. This receptor was obtained from a man aged 18 to 29 in good health and CMV-seropositive. The J gene is TRBJ2-1, the V gene TRBV2, with D unclear. Specimen: PBMCs. The CDR3 is CASMALSYNEQFF. The CDR3 region has the DNA TGTGCCAGCATGGCCCTCTCCTACAATGAGCAGTTCTTC. Based on the CDR3 plus reference TRBV2 and TRBJ2-1, the full variable domain is EPEVTQTPSHQVTQMGQEVILRCVPISNHLYFYWYRQILGQKVEFLVSFYNNEISEKSEIFDDQFSVERPDGSNFTLKIRSTKLEDSAMYFCASMALSYNEQFFGPGTRLTVL.